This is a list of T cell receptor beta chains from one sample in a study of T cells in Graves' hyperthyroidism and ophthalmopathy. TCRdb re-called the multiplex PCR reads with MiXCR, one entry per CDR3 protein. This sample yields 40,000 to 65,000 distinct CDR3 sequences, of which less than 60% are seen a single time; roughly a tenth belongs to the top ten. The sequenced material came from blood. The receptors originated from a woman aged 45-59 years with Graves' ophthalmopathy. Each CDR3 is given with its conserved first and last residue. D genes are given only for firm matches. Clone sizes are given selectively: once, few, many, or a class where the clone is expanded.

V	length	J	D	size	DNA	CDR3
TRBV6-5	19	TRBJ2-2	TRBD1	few	TGTGCCAGCAAGGGGACAGGGGGTTCTCGCCCGGGGTATACCGGGGAGCTGTTTTTT	CASKGTGGSRPGYTGELFF
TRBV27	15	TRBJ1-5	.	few	TGTGCCAGCAGTAAAAGGGCAGATGATGATCAGCCCCAGCATTTT	CASSKRADDDQPQHF
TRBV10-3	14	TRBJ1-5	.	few	TGTGCCATCAGTGATGGGTTGAACAATCAGCCCCAGCATTTT	CAISDGLNNQPQHF
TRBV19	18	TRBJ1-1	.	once	TGTGCCAGTAGTAACCCCGACGGGTTAGGTGCAAGGAACACTGATGCTTTCTTT	CASSNPDGLGARNTDAFF
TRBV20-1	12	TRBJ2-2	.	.	TGCAGTGCTAGGGATGCTAGCGGGGAGCTGTTTTTT	CSARDASGELFF
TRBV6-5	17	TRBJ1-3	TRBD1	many	TGTGCCAGCAGATCCTACGAAGGACAGGGAGATGGAAACACCATATATTTT	CASRSYEGQGDGNTIYF
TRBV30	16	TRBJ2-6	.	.	TGTGCCTGGGCCCCCCCGACGGTCTCTGGGGCCAACGTCCTGACTTTC	CAWAPPTVSGANVLTF
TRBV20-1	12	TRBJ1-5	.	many	TGCAGTGCCCGGGACTACAATCAGCCCCAGCATTTT	CSARDYNQPQHF
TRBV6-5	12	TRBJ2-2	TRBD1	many	TGTGCCACCCGGACAGGGACCGGGGAGCTGTTTTTT	CATRTGTGELFF
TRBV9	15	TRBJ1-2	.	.	TGTGGCAGCAGCCTCAGAGCGGGAGCGAACTACGGCTACACCTTC	CGSSLRAGANYGYTF
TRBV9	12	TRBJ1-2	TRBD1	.	TGTGCCAGCAGCGTAGGGGGACAGGGCTACACCTTC	CASSVGGQGYTF
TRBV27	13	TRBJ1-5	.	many	TGTGCCACCTCGCGCGGGGGGATCACGCCCCAGCATTTT	CATSRGGITPQHF
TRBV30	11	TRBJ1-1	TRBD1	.	TGTGCCGGTGGGACAGCCACTGAAGCTGTCTTT	CAGGTATEAVF
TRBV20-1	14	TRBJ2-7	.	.	TGCAGTGCCTTTCCCGACACACGACACTACGAGCAGTACTTC	CSAFPDTRHYEQYF
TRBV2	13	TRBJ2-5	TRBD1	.	TGTGCCAGCAGTGAACCGACAGGGGGGACCCAGTACTTC	CASSEPTGGTQYF
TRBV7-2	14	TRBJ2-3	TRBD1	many	TGTGCCAGCAGCATGACAGGGGGCACAGATACGCAGTATTTT	CASSMTGGTDTQYF
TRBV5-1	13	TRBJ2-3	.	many	TGCGCCAGCAGCCAGGGGGGGGCAGATACGCAGTATTTT	CASSQGGADTQYF
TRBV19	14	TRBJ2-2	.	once	TGTGCCGTCCGTCCCTGGCAAAGCGCCAAGGAGCTGTTTTTT	CAVRPWQSAKELFF
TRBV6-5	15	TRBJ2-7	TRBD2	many	TGTGCCAGCAGTTACTCGAGAATGAGCAGCGGGAGGCCCTTCTTC	CASSYSRMSSGRPFF
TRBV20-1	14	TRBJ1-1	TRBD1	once	TGCAGTGCTAGCGTGGGGAGGGGGCTGACTGAAGCTTTCTTT	CSASVGRGLTEAFF
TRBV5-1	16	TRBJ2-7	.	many	TGCGCCAGCAGCTTGGCCGGGGCAGGGACGAACTACGAGCAGTACTTC	CASSLAGAGTNYEQYF
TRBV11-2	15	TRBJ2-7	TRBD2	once	TGTGCCAGCAGCTTAGGGACTAGCGGGAGAAGCGAGCAGTACTTC	CASSLGTSGRSEQYF
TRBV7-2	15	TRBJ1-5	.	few	TGTGCCAGCAGCTTAGTAGAGGGGAACAATCAGCCCCAGCATTTT	CASSLVEGNNQPQHF
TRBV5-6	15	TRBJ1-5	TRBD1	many	TGTGCCAGCAACGTACAGGGGGCGCTTCATCAGCCCCAGCATTTT	CASNVQGALHQPQHF
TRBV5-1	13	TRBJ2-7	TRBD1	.	TGCGCCAGCAGCTCCGGGACAGGGGCCGAGCAGTACTTC	CASSSGTGAEQYF
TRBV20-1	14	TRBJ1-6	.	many	TGCAGTGCTAGAGATGGAGGGTACAATTCACCCCTCCACTTT	CSARDGGYNSPLHF
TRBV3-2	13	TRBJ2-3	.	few	TGTGCCAGCAGCCAAAATAGGGCAGATACGCAGTATTTT	CASSQNRADTQYF
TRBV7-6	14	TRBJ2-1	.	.	TGTGCCAGCAGCTTCACCGGGCCCAACAATGAGCAGTTCTTC	CASSFTGPNNEQFF
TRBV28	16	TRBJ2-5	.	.	TGTGCCAGCAGTTTATTCCCGCGGGGCGACCAAGAGACCCAGTACTTC	CASSLFPRGDQETQYF
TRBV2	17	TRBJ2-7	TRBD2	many	TGTGCCAGCAGTGAAGTGACCTTGGCGGGGGGCAACTACGAGCAGTACTTC	CASSEVTLAGGNYEQYF
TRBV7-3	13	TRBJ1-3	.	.	TGTGCCAGCAGCCGACACTCTGGAAACACCATATATTTT	CASSRHSGNTIYF
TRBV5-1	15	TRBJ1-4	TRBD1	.	TGCGCCAGCAGCTTATGGGGACAGGGGAGTGAAAAACTGTTTTTT	CASSLWGQGSEKLFF
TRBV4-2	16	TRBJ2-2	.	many	TGTGCCAGCAGCCAACAGAGTGGAACGAACACCGGGGAGCTGTTTTTT	CASSQQSGTNTGELFF
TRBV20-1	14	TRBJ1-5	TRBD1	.	TGCAGTGCTCCTGACAGGGGGAGCAAGCAGCCCCAGCATTTT	CSAPDRGSKQPQHF
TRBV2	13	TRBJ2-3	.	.	TGTACCAACAGCTTGGGAAGTACAGATACGCAGTATTTT	CTNSLGSTDTQYF
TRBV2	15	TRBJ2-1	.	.	TGTGCCAGCAGTGACAGTGGGGGGGCTTGGAATGAGCAGTTCTTC	CASSDSGGAWNEQFF
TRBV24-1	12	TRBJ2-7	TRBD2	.	TGTGCCACCAGTGGGGGGACTACTCTTCAGTACTTC	CATSGGTTLQYF
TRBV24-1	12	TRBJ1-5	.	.	TGTGCCACCCGGGACAGCAATCAGCCCCAGCATTTT	CATRDSNQPQHF
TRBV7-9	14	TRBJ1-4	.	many	TGTGCCAGCGCCTCGACAGCCTTCAATGAAAAACTGTTTTTT	CASASTAFNEKLFF
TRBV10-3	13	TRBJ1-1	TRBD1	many	TGTGCCATCAGGTACAGGGGGGGAACTGAAGCTTTCTTT	CAIRYRGGTEAFF
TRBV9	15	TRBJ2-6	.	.	TGTGCCAGCAGCGAGAGTAACACCGGGGCCAACGTCCTGACTTTC	CASSESNTGANVLTF
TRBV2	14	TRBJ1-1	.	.	TGTGCCAGCAGTGAAGAAGGGGGTGGCACTGAAGCTTTCTTT	CASSEEGGGTEAFF
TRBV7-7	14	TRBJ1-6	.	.	TGTGCTAGCAGCTTGGGGCCTAGGGATTCACCCCTCCACTTT	CASSLGPRDSPLHF
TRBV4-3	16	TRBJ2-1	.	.	TGCGCCAGCAGCCAAGACCTAGAAATATCCTACAATGAGCAGTTCTTC	CASSQDLEISYNEQFF
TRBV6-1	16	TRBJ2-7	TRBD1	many	TGTGCCAGCAGACCGGGACAGGGGGTTTTTTCCTACGAGCAGTACTTC	CASRPGQGVFSYEQYF
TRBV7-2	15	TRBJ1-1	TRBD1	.	TGTGCCAGTAGCTTAGCCGGGACAGGGAGCACTGAAGCTCTCTTT	CASSLAGTGSTEALF
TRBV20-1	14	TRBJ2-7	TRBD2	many	TGCGGTGCTAGAGATGGCCTAGCGGGAGCCGAGCAGTACTTC	CGARDGLAGAEQYF
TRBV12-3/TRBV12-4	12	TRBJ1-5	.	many	TGTGCCAGCAGTTTAGCCAATCAGCCCCAGCATTTT	CASSLANQPQHF
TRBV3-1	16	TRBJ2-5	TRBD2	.	TGTGCCAGCAGCCAGGGGCTAGCGGGAAGTGGGGAGACCCAGTACTTC	CASSQGLAGSGETQYF